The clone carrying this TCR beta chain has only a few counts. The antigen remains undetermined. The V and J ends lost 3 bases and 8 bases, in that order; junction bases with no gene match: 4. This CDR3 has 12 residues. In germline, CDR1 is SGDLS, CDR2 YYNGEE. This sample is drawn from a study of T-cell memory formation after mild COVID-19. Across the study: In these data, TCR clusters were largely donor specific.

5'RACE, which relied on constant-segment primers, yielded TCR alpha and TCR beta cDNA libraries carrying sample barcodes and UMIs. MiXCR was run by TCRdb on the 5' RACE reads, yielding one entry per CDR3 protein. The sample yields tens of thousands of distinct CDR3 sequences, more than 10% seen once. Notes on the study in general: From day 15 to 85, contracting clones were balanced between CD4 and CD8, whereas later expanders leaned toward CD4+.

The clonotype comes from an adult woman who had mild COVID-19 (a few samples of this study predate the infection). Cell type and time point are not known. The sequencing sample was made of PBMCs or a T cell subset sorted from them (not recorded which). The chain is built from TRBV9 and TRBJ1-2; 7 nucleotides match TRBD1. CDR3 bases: TGTGCCAGCAGCGCGACAGGGCACGGCTACACCTTC. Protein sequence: CASSATGHGYTF.